The sequence of this T cell receptor (beta chain) was determined in a study of cytomegalovirus exposure and HLA in healthy donors. Study-wide points: Presence/absence results assume similar sequencing depth per donor, which may not hold.

V dropped 0 bases and J dropped 9 bases, with 20 bases sitting between them. The CDR3 is 16 amino acids. Germline lookup yields CDR1 ENHRY and CDR2 SYGVKD. Both 60 Vbeta primers and 13 Jbeta primers went into the PCR. Libraries were prepared by immunoSEQ multiplex PCR; TCRdb keeps only in-frame clonotypes and omits some of them. This table holds 110,000 to 150,000 clones, roughly 75% found once. Details on this clone: Its antigen is not identified.

The chain combines TRBV10-3 with TRBJ1-1, with D possibly TRBD1 on 6 matching bases. The sequenced sample was PBMCs. The TCR was taken from a man aged 40-55 years in good health and CMV-seropositive. CDR3 residues: CAISESVYGQIQQAFF. The CDR3 DNA sequence: TGTGCCATCAGTGAGTCTGTCTACGGACAGATACAACAAGCTTTCTTT.